The 6 T cell receptor beta chains below were found in one sample sequenced in a study of cytomegalovirus exposure and HLA in healthy donors. Primers included in the PCR were 60 Vbeta and 13 Jbeta primers. Only in-frame clones appear in the TCRdb table, and some are missing; sequencing was by immunoSEQ multiplex PCR. Of some 130,000 clones in the sample, 79% were seen once. The sequenced sample consisted of PBMCs. The receptors were sampled from a man aged 35 to 55 in good health and CMV-seropositive.

This clone was counted only a few times. The chain links TRBV30 to TRBJ2-3, with 10 bases matching TRBD2. The CDR3 has 15 amino acids. Germline V lookup: CDR1 GTSNPN, CDR2 SVGIG (reference sequence). V dropped 4 bases and J dropped 7; count of bases not matched to a gene: 11. CDR3 amino acids: CAWTSGRAAQYTQYF. CDR3 nucleotide sequence: TGTGCCTGGACTAGCGGGAGAGCTGCCCAATATACGCAGTATTTT.

The chain recombines TRBV13 with TRBJ2-7; D uncertain. Trimming left V 6 bases short and J 2 bases short, with 5 bases between. The V gene's germline CDR1 is PRHDT and CDR2 FYEKMQ (reference sequence). The CDR3 has 11 amino acids. CDR3 protein: CASSSTYEQYF. The CDR3 DNA is TGTGCCAGCAGTTCTACCTACGAGCAGTACTTC.

The chain couples TRBV7-9 to TRBJ2-3; perhaps TRBD1 as D (7 bases). CDR3 length equals 15 residues. V was pared by 5 bases and J by 2 bases, with 14 bases between. Looked up from germline, CDR1 is SEHNR and CDR2 is FQNEAQ (reference sequence). CDR3 region: CASSRRDSITDTQYF. The CDR3 nucleotides read TGTGCCAGCAGCAGGCGGGACAGCATCACAGATACGCAGTATTTT.

The chain uses TRBV5-1 and TRBJ2-3, with D possibly TRBD2 on 7 matching bases. CDR3 length: 16 residues. Trimming removed 0 bases from V and 5 bases from J, with 16 bases in between. From germline, CDR1 is SGHRS and CDR2 YFSETQ. CDR3 region: CASSLEGGGGIDTQYF. CDR3 nucleotides: TGCGCCAGCAGCTTGGAAGGGGGAGGGGGAATAGATACGCAGTATTTT.

In its sample, this clone was seen a few times. This rearrangement joins TRBV7-2 to TRBJ1-2, with TRBD1 as a possible D gene (5 bases). V shed 3 bases and J shed 7 bases, with 15 bases lying between them. The CDR3 covers 14 residues. CDR1 is SGHTA, CDR2 FQGNSA, per germline. Here the CDR3 reads CASSFTGRPVGYTF. The CDR3 bases are TGTGCCAGCAGCTTTACAGGTCGACCCGTTGGCTACACCTTC.

In regard to this clone: A read error is likely, as this CDR3 ends without the conserved phenylalanine or tryptophan. This chain joins TRBV7-9 and TRBJ1-2; D is possibly TRBD1 (6 bases). CDR3 length: 15 residues. Germline CDR1 and CDR2: SEHNR and FQNEAQ (reference sequence). V lost 1 base and J lost 4, with 13 bases in between. CDR3 nucleotides: TGTGCCAGCAGCTTAGGGCACAGGGAGAGCTATGGCTACACCCTC. This sequence encodes CASSLGHRESYGYTL.